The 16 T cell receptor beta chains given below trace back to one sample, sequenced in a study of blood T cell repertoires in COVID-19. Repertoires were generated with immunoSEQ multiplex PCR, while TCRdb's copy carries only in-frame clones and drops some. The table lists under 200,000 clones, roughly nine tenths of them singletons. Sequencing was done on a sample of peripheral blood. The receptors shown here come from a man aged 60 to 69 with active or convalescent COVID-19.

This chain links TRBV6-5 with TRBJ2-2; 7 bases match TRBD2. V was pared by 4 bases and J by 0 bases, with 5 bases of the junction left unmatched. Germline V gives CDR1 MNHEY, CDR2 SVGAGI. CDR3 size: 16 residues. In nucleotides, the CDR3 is TGTGCCAGCAGTTTAACTAGCGAGGCGAACACCGGGGAGCTGTTTTTT. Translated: CASSLTSEANTGELFF.

In nucleotides, the CDR3 is TGTGCCAGTAGTACCCCGACAGGGACAAGCGAGCAGTACTTC. Translating it yields CASSTPTGTSEQYF. This chain uses TRBV19 with TRBJ2-7; 7 bases fit TRBD1. There are 14 residues in the CDR3. The germline CDR1 and CDR2 sequences are LNHDA and SQIVND (reference sequence). J lost 6 bases, V lost 4 bases, and 9 bases had no gene match.

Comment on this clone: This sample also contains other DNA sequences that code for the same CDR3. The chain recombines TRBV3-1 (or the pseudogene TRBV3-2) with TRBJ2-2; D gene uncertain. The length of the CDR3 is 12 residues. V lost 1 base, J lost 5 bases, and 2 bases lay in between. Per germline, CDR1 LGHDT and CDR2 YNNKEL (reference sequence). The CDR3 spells CASSQATGELFF. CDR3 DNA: TGTGCCAGCAGCCAAGCTACCGGGGAGCTGTTTTTT.

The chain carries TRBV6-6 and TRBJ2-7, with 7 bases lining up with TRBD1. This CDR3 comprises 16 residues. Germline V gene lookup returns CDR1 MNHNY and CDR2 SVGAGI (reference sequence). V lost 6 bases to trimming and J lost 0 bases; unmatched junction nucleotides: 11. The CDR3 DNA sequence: TGTGCCAGCAGACGAACTGGGTCAGGGGGCTCCTACGAGCAGTACTTC. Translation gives CASRRTGSGGSYEQYF.

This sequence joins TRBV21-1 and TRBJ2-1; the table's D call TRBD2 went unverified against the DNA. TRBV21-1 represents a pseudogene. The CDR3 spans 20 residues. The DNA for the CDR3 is TGTGCCAGCATGGAGGTACATATTGTGCGGCGGGGGGGCTTGTACAATGAGCAGTTCTTC. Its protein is CASMEVHIVRRGGLYNEQFF.

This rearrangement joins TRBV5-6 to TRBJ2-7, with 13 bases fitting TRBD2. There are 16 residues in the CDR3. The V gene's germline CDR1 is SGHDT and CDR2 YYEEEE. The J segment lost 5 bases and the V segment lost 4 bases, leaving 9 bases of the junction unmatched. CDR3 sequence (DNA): TGTGCCAGCAGCAAGAGACTAGCGGGGGGCTGGAACGAGCAGTACTTC. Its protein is CASSKRLAGGWNEQYF.

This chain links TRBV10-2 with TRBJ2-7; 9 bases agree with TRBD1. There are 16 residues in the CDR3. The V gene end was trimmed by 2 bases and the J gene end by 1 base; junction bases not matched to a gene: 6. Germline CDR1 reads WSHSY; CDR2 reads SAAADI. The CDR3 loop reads CASSEPGQGLSYEQYF. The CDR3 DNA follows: TGCGCCAGCAGTGAGCCTGGACAGGGGCTTTCCTACGAGCAGTACTTC.

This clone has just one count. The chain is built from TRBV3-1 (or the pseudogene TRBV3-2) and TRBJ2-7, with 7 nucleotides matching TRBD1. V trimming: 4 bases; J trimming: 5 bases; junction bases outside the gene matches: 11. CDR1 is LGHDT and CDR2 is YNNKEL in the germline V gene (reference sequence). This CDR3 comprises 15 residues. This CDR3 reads CASSRLDRSPHEQYF. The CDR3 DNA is TGTGCCAGCAGCCGGCTGGACAGGAGCCCCCACGAGCAGTACTTC.

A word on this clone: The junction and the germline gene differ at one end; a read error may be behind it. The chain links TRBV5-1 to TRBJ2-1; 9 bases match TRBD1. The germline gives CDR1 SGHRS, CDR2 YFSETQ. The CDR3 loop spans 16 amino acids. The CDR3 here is CASRLARTGEDNEQFF. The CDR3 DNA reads TGCGCCAGCAGGTTGGCCCGGACAGGGGAGGACAATGAGCAGTTCTTC.

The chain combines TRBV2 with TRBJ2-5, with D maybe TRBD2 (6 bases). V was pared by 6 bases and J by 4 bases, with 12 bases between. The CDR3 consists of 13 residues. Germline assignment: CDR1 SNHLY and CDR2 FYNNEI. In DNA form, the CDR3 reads TGTGCCAGCAGCAAGGCCGGGGGAGAGACCCAGTACTTC. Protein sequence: CASSKAGGETQYF.

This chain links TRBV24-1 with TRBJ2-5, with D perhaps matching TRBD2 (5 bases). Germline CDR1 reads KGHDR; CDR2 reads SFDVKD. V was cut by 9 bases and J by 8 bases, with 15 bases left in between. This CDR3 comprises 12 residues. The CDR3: CATSSLGETQYF. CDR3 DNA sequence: TGTGCCACCTCGTCTCTGGGAGAAACCCAGTACTTC.

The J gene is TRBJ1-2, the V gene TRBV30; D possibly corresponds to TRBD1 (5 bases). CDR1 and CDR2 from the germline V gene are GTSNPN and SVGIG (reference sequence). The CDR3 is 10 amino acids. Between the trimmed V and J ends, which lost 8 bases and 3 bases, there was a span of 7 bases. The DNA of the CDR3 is TGTGCCGGAGGGGACTATGGCTACACCTTC. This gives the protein CAGGDYGYTF.

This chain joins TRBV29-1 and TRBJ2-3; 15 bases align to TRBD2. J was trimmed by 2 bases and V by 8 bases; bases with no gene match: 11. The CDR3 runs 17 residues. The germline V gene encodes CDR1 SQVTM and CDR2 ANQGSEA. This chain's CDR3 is CSLLGTSGGKITDTQYF. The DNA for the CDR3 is TGCAGCTTACTTGGGACTAGCGGGGGGAAAATCACAGATACGCAGTATTTT.

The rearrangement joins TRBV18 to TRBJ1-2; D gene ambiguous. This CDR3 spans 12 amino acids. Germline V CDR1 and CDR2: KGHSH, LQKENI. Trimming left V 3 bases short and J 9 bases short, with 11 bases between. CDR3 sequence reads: CASSPDRVSYTF. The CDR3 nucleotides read TGTGCCAGCTCACCCGACCGGGTGAGCTACACCTTC.

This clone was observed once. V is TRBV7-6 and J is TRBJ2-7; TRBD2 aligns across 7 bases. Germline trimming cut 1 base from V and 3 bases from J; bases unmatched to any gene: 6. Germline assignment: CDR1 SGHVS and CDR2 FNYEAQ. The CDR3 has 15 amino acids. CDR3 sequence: CASSLVSGEGYEQYF. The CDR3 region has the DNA TGTGCCAGCAGCTTAGTATCTGGGGAGGGCTACGAGCAGTACTTC.

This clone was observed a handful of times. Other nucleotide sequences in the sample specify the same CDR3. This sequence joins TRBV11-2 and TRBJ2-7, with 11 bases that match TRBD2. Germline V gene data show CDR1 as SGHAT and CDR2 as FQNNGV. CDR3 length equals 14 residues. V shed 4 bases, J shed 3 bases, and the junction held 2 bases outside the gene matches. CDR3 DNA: TGTGCCAGCAGCTCCCTAGCGGGGGGCTACGAGCAGTACTTC. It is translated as CASSSLAGGYEQYF.